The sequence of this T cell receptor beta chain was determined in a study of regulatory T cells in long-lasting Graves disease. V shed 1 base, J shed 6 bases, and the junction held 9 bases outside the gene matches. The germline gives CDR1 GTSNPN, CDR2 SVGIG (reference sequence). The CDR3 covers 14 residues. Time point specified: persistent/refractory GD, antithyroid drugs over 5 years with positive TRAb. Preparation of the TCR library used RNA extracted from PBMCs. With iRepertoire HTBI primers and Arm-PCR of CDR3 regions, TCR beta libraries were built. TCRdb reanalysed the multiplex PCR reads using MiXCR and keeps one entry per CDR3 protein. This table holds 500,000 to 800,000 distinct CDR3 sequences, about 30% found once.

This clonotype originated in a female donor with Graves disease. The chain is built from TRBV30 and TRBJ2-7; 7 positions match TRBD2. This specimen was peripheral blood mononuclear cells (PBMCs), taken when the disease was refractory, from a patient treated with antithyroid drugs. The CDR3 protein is CAWSGEDKRGEQYF. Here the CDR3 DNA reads TGTGCCTGGAGTGGCGAGGATAAGCGGGGCGAGCAGTACTTC.